One sample yielded the 4 T cell receptor beta chains listed below, sequenced in a study of cytomegalovirus exposure and HLA in healthy donors. PCR primers comprised 60 Vbeta and 13 Jbeta primers. The method was immunoSEQ multiplex PCR; TCRdb's version includes in-frame clones alone and lacks a portion of them. Of about 110,000 clones in the sample, 75% are singletons; the top ten hold 2% to 3%. The specimen sequenced was PBMCs. The origin of the receptors is a man aged 35-49 years in good health and CMV-seronegative.

V is TRBV11-2 and J is TRBJ2-3; D is unclear. The ends were cut back, 8 bases at V and 1 base at J, with 16 bases in the middle. This CDR3 has 15 amino acids. Germline V lookup: CDR1 SGHAT, CDR2 FQNNGV. This CDR3 is CASARVPLRTDTQYF. The CDR3 DNA reads TGTGCCAGCGCACGGGTTCCCCTTCGCACAGATACGCAGTATTTT.

The genes are TRBV7-9 and TRBJ2-7, with 10 nucleotides matching TRBD2. From germline, CDR1 is SEHNR and CDR2 FQNEAQ (reference sequence). This CDR3 has 15 amino acids. V shed 0 bases, J shed 6 bases, and the junction held 5 bases outside the gene matches. The CDR3 DNA follows: TGTGCCAGCAGCTTAGCCCTAGCGGGGGTGCGCGAGCAGTACTTC. Protein: CASSLALAGVREQYF.

The chain is built from TRBV2 and TRBJ2-7; 8 bases match TRBD2. Germline V gives CDR1 SNHLY, CDR2 FYNNEI. The CDR3 is 15 amino acids. V shed 6 bases, J shed 6 bases, and the junction held 13 bases outside the gene matches. The CDR3 loop reads CASSPVRSGGTEQYF. The CDR3 coding sequence is TGTGCCAGCAGCCCCGTTAGGAGCGGGGGAACCGAGCAGTACTTC.

Turning to this clone: The junction shows a germline mismatch at one end, possibly a read error. Different DNA sequences within this sample yield the same CDR3. J is TRBJ1-6 and V is TRBV7-9; tentative D call: TRBD1 (6 bases). This CDR3 spans 18 amino acids. The V gene's germline CDR1 is SEHNR and CDR2 FQNEAQ (reference sequence). The CDR3 nucleotides are TGCGCCAGCAGCTTAGTAATGACAAGGGACATTCGGGATTCACCCCTCCACTTT. Protein sequence: CASSLVMTRDIRDSPLHF.